A single sample is the source of the 24 T cell receptor beta chains below, sequenced in a study of T cell responses to AZD1222 COVID-19 vaccine (dated by TCRdb to the early 2020s). Library preparation was by the immunoSEQ multiplex PCR assay. The immuneACCESS repertoire file appears here via TCRdb, limited to in-frame rearrangements. These files lack a portion of the clones; in checked studies, under half of the deficit traces to unresolved V genes, and the cause of the others is not known. This sample comprises about 140,000 clones, more than 70% of them detected only once. Clones ranked in the top ten supply 2.5% to 3.5% of the sample. In the paper's terms, the time point label means: about 28 days (+/-7) after the second vaccine dose. The sample here was peripheral blood, taken 28 days after the second AZD1222 dose. The receptors were gathered from an adult who received the AZD1222 COVID-19 vaccine.

The CDR3 nucleotides read TGTGCCAGCAGTTTATCCAGGGGGCAATCGTACGAGCAGTACTTC. It codes for CASSLSRGQSYEQYF. The chain links TRBV28 to TRBJ2-7; 8 nucleotides line up with TRBD1. The CDR3 runs to 15 residues. Germline values: CDR1 MDHEN, CDR2 SYDVKM. Losses at the gene ends were 1 base for V and 4 bases for J; bases not matched to a gene: 6.

The chain recombines TRBV4-2 with TRBJ2-7; D remains ambiguous. V was shortened by 2 bases and J by 4 bases, with 6 bases between the two germline ends. Germline CDR1 reads LGHNA; CDR2 reads YNFKEQ. The CDR3 loop spans 12 amino acids. The CDR3 sequence: CASSQRPYEQYF. CDR3 DNA: TGTGCCAGCAGCCAAAGGCCTTACGAGCAGTACTTC.

About this clone itself: The same CDR3 is also encoded by other DNA sequences in this sample. This chain joins TRBV27 and TRBJ1-1; D perhaps matches TRBD1 (5 bases). Germline V gives CDR1 MNHEY, CDR2 SMNVEV (reference sequence). V lost 5 bases and J lost 5, with 9 bases in between. The CDR3 has 12 residues. CDR3 residues: CASSPGGTEAFF. CDR3 sequence (DNA): TGTGCCAGCAGTCCGGGGGGGACTGAAGCTTTCTTT.

This chain connects TRBV12-3 or TRBV12-4 to TRBJ2-7; D may correspond to TRBD1 or TRBD2 (5 bases each). Trimming shortened V by 1 base and J by 6 bases, and 10 bases separated the two germline ends. CDR3 length equals 13 residues. This CDR3 is CASSLESGTEQYF. The CDR3, as DNA: TGTGCCAGCAGTTTAGAGTCCGGGACCGAGCAGTACTTC.

This clone showed up just a few times. The chain recombines TRBV7-9 with TRBJ2-6; tentatively, D is TRBD1 (7 bases). Trimming cost V 5 bases and J 0 bases, with 17 bases left between them. Germline V gene sequence: CDR1 SEHNR, CDR2 FQNEAQ (reference sequence). CDR3 size: 18 residues. In DNA, the CDR3 is TGTGCCAGCAGCCCTGGGGGGACAGTTTTCTCTGGGGCCAACGTCCTGACTTTC. Protein: CASSPGGTVFSGANVLTF. Full variable domain (missing parts from reference TRBV7-9 and TRBJ2-6): DTGVSQNPRHKITKRGQNVTFRCDPISEHNRLYWYRQTLGQGPEFLTYFQNEAQLEKSRLLSDRFSAERPKGSFSTLEIQRTEQGDSAMYLCASSPGGTVFSGANVLTFGAGSRLTVL.

The J gene is TRBJ1-1, the V gene TRBV6-5, with D hard to call. The CDR3 sequence is 15 residues long. In germline, CDR1 is MNHEY, CDR2 SVGAGI. V lost 0 bases and J 2 bases, leaving 10 bases between the germline ends. The CDR3 DNA is TGTGCCAGCAGTTACTCGACGCTTGTAAACACTGAAGCTTTCTTT. This encodes CASSYSTLVNTEAFF.

V is TRBV5-6 and J is TRBJ2-7; TRBD2 matches at 10 bases. Germline lookup yields CDR1 SGHDT and CDR2 YYEEEE. J lost 3 bases, V lost 3 bases, and 6 bases had no gene match. The CDR3 is 15 amino acids. The CDR3 loop is CASSSLAGDLYEQYF. CDR3 bases: TGTGCCAGCAGCTCGCTAGCGGGGGACCTCTACGAGCAGTACTTC.

This chain uses TRBV7-3 with TRBJ1-2, with a possible D match to TRBD1 (6 bases). The CDR3 length is 14 residues. V lost 0 bases, J lost 6 bases, and 11 bases lay in between. The germline V gene encodes CDR1 SGHTA and CDR2 FQGTGA. For the CDR3, the DNA is TGTGCCAGCAGCTTAACGGGGGCAGGTGATGGCTACACCTTC. Amino acids: CASSLTGAGDGYTF.

The gene calls are TRBV6-1 and TRBJ2-7, with 7 bases lining up with TRBD2. The germline gives CDR1 MNHNS, CDR2 SASEGT. The CDR3 is 15 residues long. J lost 2 bases, V lost 3 bases, and 7 bases had no gene match. Here the CDR3 reads CASSDPGGSTYEQYF. CDR3 DNA sequence: TGTGCCAGCAGTGACCCCGGCGGGAGTACCTACGAGCAGTACTTC.

The DNA of the CDR3 is TGTGCCACCGCGGACGACTACGGCTATGGCTACACCTTC. This gives the protein CATADDYGYGYTF. V gene TRBV24-1 combines with J gene TRBJ1-2; no clear D gene. The CDR3 runs 13 residues. The V end lost 9 bases, the J end lost 4 bases, and 14 bases lay between the germline ends. Germline loops: CDR1 KGHDR, CDR2 SFDVKD.

The chain carries TRBV6-5 and TRBJ2-3; a weak D match, TRBD2 (5 bases). Germline CDR1 reads MNHEY; CDR2 reads SVGAGI. V dropped 6 bases and J dropped 2 bases, with 12 bases sitting between them. CDR3 length equals 14 residues. The CDR3 sequence is CASRRGLVTDTQYF. The CDR3, as DNA: TGTGCCAGCAGGCGAGGGTTGGTCACAGATACGCAGTATTTT.

With respect to this clone: The DNA is left out, because the CDR3 cannot be placed on it with certainty; the CDR3 is given as TCRdb lists it. J is TRBJ2-7 and V is TRBV21-1; the table's D call, TRBD1, was not checked against the DNA. TRBV21-1 corresponds to a pseudogene. Including both end residues, the CDR3 is 15 amino acids long. Here the CDR3 reads CASSKWGRGSYEQYF.

V and J are TRBV5-8 and TRBJ2-3; TRBD2 agrees at 9 bases. After removal of 5 bases from V and 1 base from J, the junction contained 2 bases not matched to a gene. Germline V lookup: CDR1 SGHTS, CDR2 YDEGEE. The CDR3 consists of 14 residues. The CDR3 sequence: CASRPSGGTDTQYF. The CDR3 coding sequence is TGTGCCAGCAGGCCTAGCGGGGGCACAGATACGCAGTATTTT.

J is TRBJ1-2 and V is TRBV27; a weak D match, TRBD1 (5 bases). This CDR3 has 17 amino acids. The germline V and J ends were trimmed by 4 bases and 4 bases, with 22 bases remaining between them. In germline, CDR1 is MNHEY, CDR2 SMNVEV (reference sequence). The CDR3 coding sequence is TGTGCCAGCAGTTCAGAACCGGGACGCAGGACTTCCTATGGCTACACCTTC. Its protein is CASSSEPGRRTSYGYTF.

The chain is built from TRBV7-9 and TRBJ2-2, with D uncertain. The CDR3 runs 13 residues. The germline V and J ends were trimmed by 5 bases and 5 bases, with 9 bases remaining between them. CDR1 is SEHNR, CDR2 FQNEAQ, per germline (reference sequence). The CDR3 sequence is CASSRPRTGELFF. CDR3 coding DNA: TGTGCCAGCAGCCGCCCCCGGACCGGGGAGCTGTTTTTT.

The chain joins TRBV5-6 to TRBJ2-2; tentatively, D is TRBD1 (5 bases). The CDR3 has 13 amino acids. With 0 bases removed from V and 7 bases from J, the gap between germline ends came to 7 bases. The germline V gene has CDR1 SGHDT and CDR2 YYEEEE. CDR3 loop: CASSLGQFGELFF. The CDR3 coding sequence is TGTGCCAGCAGCTTGGGACAGTTCGGGGAGCTGTTTTTT.

This sequence joins TRBV5-1 and TRBJ1-5, with TRBD1 as a possible D gene (6 bases). V was trimmed by 4 bases and J by 5 bases, leaving 10 bases between them. Looked up from germline, CDR1 is SGHRS and CDR2 is YFSETQ. This CDR3 comprises 13 residues. CDR3 region: CASSTQGDQPQHF. The CDR3 DNA is TGCGCCAGCAGCACACAGGGAGATCAGCCCCAGCATTTT.

The chain couples TRBV29-1 to TRBJ2-5; no firm D call. The CDR3 runs 12 residues. Germline values: CDR1 SQVTM, CDR2 ANQGSEA. Trimming removed 3 bases from V and 3 bases from J, with 8 bases in between. CDR3 DNA sequence: TGCAGCGTTGAGTCCGGAGAAGAGACCCAGTACTTC. This codes for CSVESGEETQYF.

The chain is built from TRBV28 and TRBJ2-7, with a tentative D call TRBD2 (5 bases). This CDR3 has 17 amino acids. The ends were cut back, 4 bases at V and 5 bases at J, with 24 bases in the middle. CDR1 and CDR2 (germline): MDHEN, SYDVKM. CDR3 sequence reads: CASSSPADGGLRHEQYF. The CDR3 bases are TGTGCCAGCAGTTCCCCCGCTGATGGCGGGCTCAGACACGAGCAGTACTTC.

This clone was recorded once. This chain links TRBV3-1 (or the pseudogene TRBV3-2) with TRBJ1-6, with 10 bases identical to TRBD1. V shed 4 bases and J 9 bases; nucleotides not matched to a gene: 6. The CDR3 is 15 residues long. The germline V gene encodes CDR1 LGHDT and CDR2 YNNKEL (reference sequence). The DNA for the CDR3 is TGTGCCAGCAGCCCCCTCGGGACAGGGGTTTCACCCCTCCACTTT. Its protein is CASSPLGTGVSPLHF.

The rearrangement links TRBV20-1 to TRBJ1-4; D is unresolved. The CDR3 sequence is 14 residues long. V was trimmed by 3 bases and J by 5 bases, leaving 13 bases between them. CDR1 is DFQATT and CDR2 is SNEGSKA in the germline V gene (reference sequence). CDR3 bases: TGCAGTGCTAGTCGTCGACCCCCCAATGAAAAACTGTTTTTT. This encodes CSASRRPPNEKLFF.

CDR3 nucleotide sequence: TGTGCCAGCCGCAGGGAAGGCTTAACTAATGAAAAACTGTTTTTT. Translating gives CASRREGLTNEKLFF. The J gene is TRBJ1-4, the V gene TRBV6-5, with D perhaps TRBD1 (5 bases). V gave up 8 bases and J gave up 1 base, with 14 bases separating them. The CDR3 runs to 15 residues. Germline V gene data show CDR1 as MNHEY and CDR2 as SVGAGI.

At least ten counts were recorded for this clone. The V gene is TRBV28, the J gene TRBJ1-3; TRBD1 is a possible D gene (6 bases). From germline, CDR1 is MDHEN and CDR2 SYDVKM. This CDR3 comprises 14 residues. Between the trimmed V and J ends, which lost 4 bases and 1 base, there was a span of 8 bases. The CDR3 DNA follows: TGTGCCAGCAGTTCAGGGGATTCTGGAAACACCATATATTTT. Amino acid sequence: CASSSGDSGNTIYF.

The chain joins TRBV28 to TRBJ1-2; TRBD1 is a possible D gene (5 bases). Germline-derived CDR1 and CDR2 are MDHEN and SYDVKM. Between the trimmed V and J ends, which lost 8 bases and 4 bases, there was a span of 11 bases. The CDR3 runs 12 residues. CDR3 amino acids: CASRGGGYGYTF. The CDR3 DNA reads as TGTGCCAGCCGGGGGGGTGGCTATGGCTACACCTTC.